What follows are 8 T cell receptor beta chains derived from one specimen sequenced in a study of blood T cell repertoires in COVID-19. Clones were read by immunoSEQ multiplex PCR, and TCRdb kept only the in-frame ones, dropping some. This table holds 250,000 to 350,000 clones, around 90% found once. What was sequenced was PBMCs or T cells enriched from blood (not recorded which). Every receptor here comes from a woman under 30 with acute COVID-19.

This clone was seen once. V and J are TRBV29-1 and TRBJ1-2, with TRBD1 identical over 7 bases. There are 13 residues in the CDR3. V lost 4 bases to trimming and J lost 2 bases; unmatched junction nucleotides: 4. Germline CDR1 is SQVTM and CDR2 is ANQGSEA. CDR3 protein: CSVGDRENYGYTF. In nucleotides, the CDR3 is TGCAGCGTTGGAGACAGGGAAAACTATGGCTACACCTTC.

This chain joins TRBV2 and TRBJ2-5; weak D call: TRBD1 (6 bases). With 8 bases removed from V and 2 bases from J, the gap between germline ends came to 15 bases. This CDR3 has 14 amino acids. The germline CDR1 and CDR2 sequences are SNHLY and FYNNEI. The CDR3, as DNA: TGTGCCAGCCGGGACACTCTTTTACAAGAGACCCAGTACTTC. Its protein product is CASRDTLLQETQYF.

The V gene is TRBV12-2, the J gene TRBJ2-1; the table's D call, TRBD2, was not checked against the DNA. TRBV12-2 is assigned pseudogene status. The CDR3 extends over 14 amino acids. The chain's CDR3 is CASPIIRREDEQFF. CDR3 bases: TGTGCAAGTCCCATTATCCGGCGGGAGGATGAGCAGTTCTTC.

The chain joins TRBV21-1 to TRBJ1-5; the table names TRBD1, a call not compared with the DNA. TRBV21-1 is assigned pseudogene status. CDR3 length equals 15 residues. Here the CDR3 reads CASSPDRSSNQPQHF. CDR3 bases: TGTGCCAGCAGTCCTGACAGGTCGAGCAATCAGCCCCAGCATTTT.

The chain has TRBV11-3 and TRBJ1-3, with 7 bases lining up with TRBD1. CDR1 and CDR2 (germline): SGHNT, YENEEA. Trimming removed 5 bases from V and 3 bases from J; junction bases left unmatched: 7. This CDR3 has 15 residues. This CDR3 reads CASSLGGQIGNTIYF. The CDR3 region has the DNA TGTGCCAGCAGCCTCGGGGGACAGATTGGAAACACCATATATTTT.

This sequence joins TRBV6-5 and TRBJ2-2; 7 bases are a match to TRBD1. J lost 2 bases, V lost 6 bases, and 6 bases had no gene match. This CDR3 comprises 15 residues. Germline V gives CDR1 MNHEY, CDR2 SVGAGI. The CDR3: CASRPGTANTGELFF. The CDR3 coding sequence is TGTGCCAGCAGGCCCGGGACAGCTAACACCGGGGAGCTGTTTTTT.

This chain uses TRBV15 with TRBJ2-1, with D tentatively TRBD2 (6 bases). V lost 0 bases, J lost 4 bases, and 13 bases lay in between. Germline CDR1 and CDR2: LNHNV and YYDKDF (reference sequence). The CDR3 extends over 16 amino acids. The CDR3 sequence is CATSRDGGGLYNEQFF. CDR3 sequence (DNA): TGTGCCACCAGCAGAGATGGGGGAGGTCTGTACAATGAGCAGTTCTTC.

The genes are TRBV19 and TRBJ1-5; possibly TRBD1 for D (5 bases). This CDR3 contains 14 residues. With 9 bases removed from V and 6 bases from J, the gap between germline ends came to 18 bases. Germline V gene lookup returns CDR1 LNHDA and CDR2 SQIVND (reference sequence). The CDR3 loop is CASRGETALQPQHF. Here the CDR3 DNA reads TGTGCCAGCCGGGGGGAGACAGCTCTTCAGCCCCAGCATTTT.